Listed here are 17 T cell receptor beta chains from one sample, sequenced in a study of T cells in Graves' hyperthyroidism and ophthalmopathy. RNA transcripts were the template for amplifying TCR beta CDR3 regions. In the first-round RT-PCR of the TCR CDR3, the HTBI primer set was used. Via MiXCR, TCRdb re-called the multiplex PCR reads, giving one row per CDR3 protein. The sample lists more than 450,000 distinct CDR3 sequences; 11% to 15% were seen once. The sample taken for sequencing was blood. These receptor sequences come from a woman between 40 and 50 years old with Graves' hyperthyroidism.

This clonotype came up many times. This chain connects TRBV28 to TRBJ2-1; D uncertain. The CDR3 runs to 13 residues. Germline V gene data show CDR1 as MDHEN and CDR2 as SYDVKM. V shed 5 bases and J shed 2 bases, with 7 bases lying between them. CDR3 region: CASSQEAYNEQFF. The CDR3 DNA sequence: TGTGCCAGCAGTCAGGAAGCCTACAATGAGCAGTTCTTC.

V gene TRBV20-1 combines with J gene TRBJ2-2; D is perhaps TRBD1 (6 bases). The CDR3 consists of 16 residues. The V and J ends lost 0 bases and 2 bases respectively, with 13 bases between them. Germline V gene data show CDR1 as DFQATT and CDR2 as SNEGSKA (reference sequence). The CDR3 sequence is CSAREQYRENTGELFF. CDR3 bases: TGCAGTGCTAGAGAACAATACAGGGAAAACACCGGGGAGCTGTTTTTT.

This clonotype was counted at least ten times. This rearrangement joins TRBV20-1 to TRBJ2-5; possible D gene TRBD2, 5 bases. Trimming left V 5 bases short and J 5 bases short, with 18 bases between. Per germline, CDR1 DFQATT and CDR2 SNEGSKA (reference sequence). This CDR3 has 14 amino acids. DNA for the CDR3: TGCAGTGCTCTTGTTGGCGGGTGGGAGGAGACCCAGTACTTC. Amino acids: CSALVGGWEETQYF.

This clonotype occurred a few times. The chain employs TRBV20-1 and TRBJ2-3; either TRBD1 or TRBD2 may fit D (6 bases each). The CDR3 totals 13 residues. Trimming removed 4 bases at V and 6 bases at J, with 14 bases between. CDR1 is DFQATT, CDR2 SNEGSKA, per germline (reference sequence). In nucleotides, the CDR3 is TGCAGTGCTACGCCTAAGGGGGGCGATACGCAGTATTTT. As protein: CSATPKGGDTQYF.

A remark on this clonotype: This may come from a read error, since a much larger clone is one base off. V is TRBV5-4 and J is TRBJ1-2, with D possibly matching TRBD1 (5 bases). The V gene's germline CDR1 is SGHNT and CDR2 YYREEE (reference sequence). The CDR3 is made up of 14 amino acids. The V end was cut by 0 bases, the J end by 1 base, with 7 bases between. CDR3 nucleotides: TGTGCCAGCAGCTTGGAACAGGATAACTATGGCTACACCTTC. Amino acids: CASSLEQDNYGYTF.

This clonotype was seen repeatedly, ten times or more. The gene calls are TRBV5-1 and TRBJ1-3, with TRBD1 identical over 7 bases. There are 15 residues in the CDR3. Germline trimming cut 4 bases from V and 1 base from J; bases unmatched to any gene: 5. Germline V CDR1 and CDR2: SGHRS, YFSETQ. CDR3 DNA: TGCGCCAGCAGCCCCGGGACAGCTTCTGGAAACACCATATATTTT. It specifies CASSPGTASGNTIYF. The full variable domain, rest sourced from reference TRBV5-1 and TRBJ1-3, is KAGVTQTPRYLIKTRGQQVTLSCSPISGHRSVSWYQQTPGQGLQFLFEYFSETQRNKGNFPGRFSGRQFSNSRSEMNVSTLELGDSALYLCASSPGTASGNTIYFGEGSWLTVV.

The CDR3 sequence: CASSLGAAVNSPLHF. The CDR3 DNA is TGTGCCAGCAGCTTAGGTGCGGCGGTGAATTCACCCCTCCACTTT. J is TRBJ1-6 and V is TRBV7-9, with D uncertain. V was pared by 1 base and J by 7 bases, with 11 bases between. The CDR3 sequence is 15 residues long. Germline V gives CDR1 SEHNR, CDR2 FQNEAQ (reference sequence). Using reference TRBV7-9 and TRBJ1-6 for the parts outside the CDR3, the full variable domain is DTGVSQNPRHKITKRGQNVTFRCDPISEHNRLYWYRQTLGQGPEFLTYFQNEAQLEKSRLLSDRFSAERPKGSFSTLEIQRTEQGDSAMYLCASSLGAAVNSPLHFGNGTRLTVT.

The chain carries TRBV24-1 and TRBJ2-1; D remains ambiguous. The CDR3 covers 14 residues. Germline CDR1 is KGHDR and CDR2 is SFDVKD. Trimming took 6 bases from V and 6 from J, leaving 14 bases between them. In DNA form, the CDR3 reads TGTGCCACCAGTCAGGACCCCGCCGTCAATGAGCAGTTCTTC. Translated, it gives CATSQDPAVNEQFF.

The sample holds many counts of this clonotype. The V call is TRBV5-1, the J call TRBJ2-3; 10 bases are shared with TRBD2. CDR1 and CDR2 from the germline V gene are SGHRS and YFSETQ. V shed 4 bases, J shed 3 bases, and the junction held 8 bases outside the gene matches. The CDR3 consists of 16 residues. CDR3 loop: CASSVFLAGGTDTQYF. The DNA of the CDR3 is TGCGCCAGCAGCGTATTTTTAGCGGGAGGAACAGATACGCAGTATTTT.

In this sample, this clonotype turned up many times. The chain recombines TRBV6-1 with TRBJ2-2; 8 nucleotides agree with TRBD1. V shed 6 bases and J 4 bases; nucleotides not matched to a gene: 7. Germline V gene sequence: CDR1 MNHNS, CDR2 SASEGT. This CDR3 is 15 amino acids long. This chain's CDR3 is CASRNDRGSTGELFF. CDR3 nucleotide sequence: TGTGCCAGCAGAAACGACAGGGGTAGCACCGGGGAGCTGTTTTTT.

This clonotype was detected many times. V is TRBV7-3 and J is TRBJ2-3, with 7 bases identical to TRBD2. The CDR3 extends over 16 amino acids. Germline V gives CDR1 SGHTA, CDR2 FQGTGA. The ends lost 1 base at V and 0 bases at J; junction bases unmatched: 4. The CDR3 DNA reads TGTGCCAGCAGCTTAAGGCTAGCGGATAGCACAGATACGCAGTATTTT. Its protein product is CASSLRLADSTDTQYF.

In its sample, this clonotype was seen many times. V usage is TRBV27 and J usage is TRBJ2-1; perhaps TRBD2 as D (6 bases). The CDR3 runs 14 residues. With 3 bases removed from V and 6 bases from J, the gap between germline ends came to 12 bases. Germline V lookup: CDR1 MNHEY, CDR2 SMNVEV (reference sequence). CDR3 DNA sequence: TGTGCCAGCAGTTTTGGAGGGGCTGGCAATGAGCAGTTCTTC. This translates into CASSFGGAGNEQFF.

This clonotype has more than one count but fewer than ten. A much bigger clone sits one base away, suggesting this may be a read error. V usage is TRBV10-3 and J usage is TRBJ2-2; weak D call: TRBD1 (5 bases). This CDR3 is 17 amino acids long. Germline V lookup: CDR1 ENHRY, CDR2 SYGVKD. As DNA, the CDR3 is TGTGCCATCGGTGACCCTGGACAAGCCTCGAACACCGGGGAGCTGTTTTTT. The encoded protein is CAIGDPGQASNTGELFF.

As regards this clonotype: A much larger clone differs by one base, so this may be a read error. The chain uses TRBV2 and TRBJ2-5, with D maybe TRBD1 (5 bases). From germline, CDR1 is SNHLY and CDR2 FYNNEI. V lost 7 bases to trimming and J lost 5 bases, with 14 bases between them. The CDR3 has 13 residues. CDR3 region: CASTSDSHETQYF. DNA for the CDR3: TGTGCCAGCACCTCCGACAGCCATGAGACCCAGTACTTC.

Comments on this clonotype: A junction boundary mismatches the germline segment, possibly from a read error. This chain uses TRBV6-2 or TRBV6-3 with TRBJ1-5; 11 bases align to TRBD1. This CDR3 has 15 residues. CDR1 is MNHEY, CDR2 SVGEGT, per germline. The CDR3 is CASEPWDRGNQPRHF. DNA of the CDR3: TGTGCCAGCGAGCCTTGGGACAGGGGGAATCAGCCCCGGCATTTT.

This clonotype occurred many times. The genes are TRBV12-3 or TRBV12-4 and TRBJ2-2; D ambiguous. Trimming removed 5 bases at V and 5 bases at J, with 12 bases between. The CDR3 is 14 amino acids. As DNA, the CDR3 is TGTGCCAGCAGTCCAGCAGACCCGACCGGGGAGCTGTTTTTT. Its translation is CASSPADPTGELFF.

This clonotype came up a few times. The J gene is TRBJ2-7, the V gene TRBV2; TRBD2 matches at 12 bases. The CDR3 runs to 16 residues. After removal of 8 bases from V and 1 base from J, the junction contained 9 bases not matched to a gene. Germline V gene sequence: CDR1 SNHLY, CDR2 FYNNEI. For the CDR3, the DNA is TGTGCCAGCTCAAGACTAGCGGGGGAACTGTCCTACGAGCAGTACTTC. It encodes CASSRLAGELSYEQYF.